This paragraph covers one T cell receptor beta chain sequence. This record comes from a study of blood T cell repertoires in COVID-19. Study context: The United States, Italy and Spain provided the acute and convalescent COVID-19 samples. The cDNA or gDNA used as material had been derived from T cells, B-cell-depleted T cells, or PBMCs.

Original processing notes: Estimation of nucleated cell counts was performed using reference gene primer amplification. Sequencing was performed with immunoSEQ multiplex PCR; in TCRdb, only in-frame clones are kept and a portion is missing. The V and J calls and the clone size are those of that table, but D and trimming were determined from the DNA. The sample lists about 260,000 clones, about 86% seen once, with 3.6% in the top ten. This sequence originates from a young man with active or convalescent COVID-19. The sequencing sample was made of peripheral blood.

The CDR3 DNA sequence: TGTGCCAGCAGCCTTACTCGGGGAAACAATGAGCAGTTCTTC. This encodes CASSLTRGNNEQFF. V is TRBV3-1 (or the pseudogene TRBV3-2) and J is TRBJ2-1, with D possibly being TRBD2 (5 bases). Germline V lookup: CDR1 LGHDT, CDR2 YNNKEL (reference sequence). This CDR3 region has 14 residues. V lost 4 bases, J lost 5 bases, and 12 bases lay in between.